Included here is one T cell receptor beta chain sequence, with context. TCRdb passed the 5' RACE reads through MiXCR, listing each CDR3 protein once. The repertoire holds approximately 670,000 distinct CDR3 sequences, with roughly 6% as singletons. The data were taken from a study of identical twins. CDR3 length: 13 amino acids. The ends were cut back, 0 bases at V and 7 bases at J, with 10 bases in the middle. Germline values: CDR1 SQVTM, CDR2 ANQGSEA. This rearrangement joins TRBV29-1 to TRBJ2-1, with D tentatively TRBD2 (6 bases). The sequencing sample was made of naive T cells sorted from blood. This receptor was obtained from a man younger than 35 in good health. CDR3 in DNA: TGCAGCGTTGAAGACGGGAGAAGGAATGAGCAGTTCTTC. It codes for CSVEDGRRNEQFF.